The rows below give T cell receptor beta chains drawn from one sample of a study of T cells in localized non-small cell lung cancer. Here immunoSEQ multiplex PCR was the method, and the copy in TCRdb shows in-frame clones only, minus some. Of about 46,000 clones in the sample, 65% to 90% are singletons; the top ten hold approximately 17%. Specimen: peripheral blood mononuclear cells, collected before any cancer treatment. These receptors all come from a man between 40 and 75 years old with stage III lung adenocarcinoma. CDR3s include the opening cysteine and the closing phenylalanine or tryptophan. A D gene is named only where the DNA matches it firmly. Not every row has a clone size; where given, it reads once, few, many or a size class.

>TRBD1|TRBJ2-7|TRBV5-8|-
TGTGCCAGCAGCCGCGGGACAGGGGACTACGAGCAGTACTTC
CASSRGTGDYEQYF
>-|TRBJ2-7|TRBV28|-
TGTGCCAGCAGTTTATGGGGAACAGGGGAGCAGTACTTC
CASSLWGTGEQYF
>-|TRBJ1-1|TRBV11-2|-
TGTGCCAGCAGCCGTTACGAGGCTGAAGCTTTCTTT
CASSRYEAEAFF
>-|TRBJ2-7|TRBV18|-
TGTGCCAGCTCACCACCTGGGGCGTGGGACGAGCAGTACTTC
CASSPPGAWDEQYF
>TRBD1|TRBJ2-7|TRBV5-8|-
TGTGCCAGCCACTCTCCGGGACAGCCCTCCTACGAGCAGTACTTC
CASHSPGQPSYEQYF
>TRBD2|TRBJ2-3|TRBV28|few
TGTGCCAGCAGGTCTCCTCCTAGCGGGGTGAGCACAGATACGCAGTATTTT
CASRSPPSGVSTDTQYF
>-|TRBJ2-5|TRBV5-1|few
TGCGCCAGCAGCTCCAACCAAGAGACCCAGTACTTC
CASSSNQETQYF
>-|TRBJ2-4|TRBV27|-
TGTGCCAGCAGGCGAGGGGGGGCGCAAAACATTCAGTACTTC
CASRRGGAQNIQYF
>-|TRBJ2-7|TRBV6-5|once
TGTGCCAGCAGTTACACAGGACCTTACGAGCAGTACTTC
CASSYTGPYEQYF
>TRBD1|TRBJ1-1|TRBV5-1|-
TGCGCCAGCAGCATGCGGGACAGTAGGACGAACACTGAAGCTTTCTTT
CASSMRDSRTNTEAFF
>TRBD1|TRBJ2-7|TRBV9|-
TGTGCCAGCAGCGTAGGACAGGGGCCCTACGAGCAGTACTTC
CASSVGQGPYEQYF
>TRBD1|TRBJ2-7|TRBV28|-
TGTGCCAGCAGGGGGAATACCGGGACAGCAAGGGAGCAGTACTTC
CASRGNTGTAREQYF
>-|TRBJ1-1|TRBV19|-
TGTGCCAGTAGTCTCACCGGGAAATTGAACACTGAAGCTTTCTTT
CASSLTGKLNTEAFF
>-|TRBJ2-1|TRBV10-1|-
TGCGCCAGCAGTGAGGAACTAGCCGATGAGCAGTTCTTC
CASSEELADEQFF
>TRBD1|TRBJ2-7|TRBV5-1|-
TGCGCCAGCAGCCCCGCAGGTGCGGGACAGGGAACCTACGAGCAGTACTTC
CASSPAGAGQGTYEQYF
>-|TRBJ2-7|TRBV6-1|once
TGTGCCAGCAGTGAAGGTCTTAGCCTAGACGAGCAGTACTTC
CASSEGLSLDEQYF
>-|TRBJ1-3|TRBV18|once
TGTGCCAGCTCACCAAATGAGGGGGACTCTGGAAACACCATATATTTT
CASSPNEGDSGNTIYF
>-|TRBJ2-3|TRBV7-3|few
TGTGCCAGCAGCCCTAGTGGGCCAGATACGCAGTATTTT
CASSPSGPDTQYF
>-|TRBJ2-3|TRBV5-4|-
TGTGCCAGCAGCTTAACAGATACGCAGTATTTT
CASSLTDTQYF
>TRBD1|TRBJ1-4|TRBV5-4|-
TGTGCCAGCAGCCACGGGACAGGGGTGAAGGAAAAACTGTTTTTT
CASSHGTGVKEKLFF
>-|TRBJ2-3|TRBV2|-
TGTGCCAGCAGTGCAATATCAACAGATACGCAGTATTTT
CASSAISTDTQYF
>TRBD1|TRBJ2-2|TRBV30|-
TGTGCCTGGAGGCTTACAGGGGGCACCGGGGAGCTGTTTTTT
CAWRLTGGTGELFF
>-|TRBJ1-1|TRBV27|-
TGTGCCAGCAGTTTGGGGGTCGACACTGAAGCTTTCTTT
CASSLGVDTEAFF
>TRBD1|TRBJ2-3|TRBV10-2|-
TGCGCCAGCAGTGAGAGGGGGCTAGGCACAGATACGCAGTATTTT
CASSERGLGTDTQYF
>-|TRBJ2-4|TRBV5-8|-
TGTGCCAGCAGCTCCTCCGGGGTGGCCAAAAACATTCAGTACTTC
CASSSSGVAKNIQYF
>TRBD1|TRBJ2-7|TRBV11-2|-
TGTGCCAGCAGCTTCCAGACAGGGCCCAGTTTCTACGAGCAGTACTTC
CASSFQTGPSFYEQYF
>TRBD1|TRBJ2-5|TRBV27|-
TGTGCCAGCAGTCCCCCGGGACAGGGGGCTGAGACCCAGTACTTC
CASSPPGQGAETQYF
>-|TRBJ2-2|TRBV6-6|-
TGTGCCAGCAGTCGGGAGAACACCGGGGAGCTGTTTTTT
CASSRENTGELFF
>-|TRBJ2-3|TRBV29-1|once
TGCAGCGCCCTAGGTAGGGTGAATGCAGATACGCAGTATTTT
CSALGRVNADTQYF
>-|TRBJ2-7|TRBV11-1|-
TGTGCCAGTAGCTTAGGTGCGACAGCCGAGCAGTACTTC
CASSLGATAEQYF
>-|TRBJ2-3|TRBV2|-
TGTGCCAGCAGTGAAGCGCTTCGACGATCGCAGTATTTT
CASSEALRRSQYF
>-|TRBJ2-5|TRBV6-5|-
TGTGCCAGCAGTTACTCGGCAAGATGGGAGACCCAGTACTTC
CASSYSARWETQYF
>TRBD1|TRBJ1-1|TRBV6-1|-
TGTGCCAGCACCAACGTACAGGGGGCCGGAGCTTTCTTT
CASTNVQGAGAFF